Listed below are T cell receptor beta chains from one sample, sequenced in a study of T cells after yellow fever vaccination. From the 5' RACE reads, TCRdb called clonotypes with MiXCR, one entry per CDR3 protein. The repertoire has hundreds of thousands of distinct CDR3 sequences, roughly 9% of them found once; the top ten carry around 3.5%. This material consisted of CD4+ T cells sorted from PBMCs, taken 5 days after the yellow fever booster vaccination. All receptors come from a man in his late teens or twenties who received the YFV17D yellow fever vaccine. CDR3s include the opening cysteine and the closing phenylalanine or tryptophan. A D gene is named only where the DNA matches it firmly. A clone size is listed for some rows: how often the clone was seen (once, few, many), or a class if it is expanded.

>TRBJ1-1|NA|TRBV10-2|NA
CASSEVRAHTEAFF
TGCGCCAGCAGTGAGGTGCGGGCCCACACTGAAGCTTTCTTT
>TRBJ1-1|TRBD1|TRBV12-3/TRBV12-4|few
CASQGPRGLSTEAFF
TGTGCCAGCCAAGGCCCGAGGGGGCTGAGCACTGAAGCTTTCTTT
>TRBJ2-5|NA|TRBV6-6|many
CASRHDPAQETQYF
TGTGCCAGCCGGCACGACCCGGCCCAAGAGACCCAGTACTTC
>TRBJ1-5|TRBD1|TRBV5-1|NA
CASSLDGDRVGQPQHF
TGCGCCAGCAGCTTGGACGGGGACAGGGTTGGACAGCCCCAGCATTTT
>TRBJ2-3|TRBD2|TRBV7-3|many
CASSLSGGGVPDTQYF
TGTGCCAGCAGCTTAAGTGGCGGGGGGGTCCCAGATACGCAGTATTTT
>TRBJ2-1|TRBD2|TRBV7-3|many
CASSLGTSVMSSYNEQFF
TGTGCCAGCAGCTTGGGGACTAGCGTGATGAGCTCCTACAATGAGCAGTTCTTC
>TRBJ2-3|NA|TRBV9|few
CASSVVGGPTDTQYF
TGTGCCAGCAGCGTAGTCGGGGGGCCCACAGATACGCAGTATTTT
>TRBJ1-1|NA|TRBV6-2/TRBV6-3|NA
CASSRRTPSYMNTEAFF
TGTGCCAGCAGCCGTCGGACACCCTCCTACATGAACACTGAAGCTTTCTTT
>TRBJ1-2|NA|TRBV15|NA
CATSGDWADGYTF
TGTGCCACCAGCGGGGATTGGGCCGATGGCTACACCTTC
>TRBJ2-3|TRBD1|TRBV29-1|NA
CSVIRDRNTDTQYF
TGCAGCGTTATCCGGGACAGAAACACAGATACGCAGTATTTT
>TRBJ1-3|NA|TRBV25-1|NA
CASSETRGPGDTIYF
TGTGCCAGCAGTGAAACGCGGGGCCCTGGGGACACCATATATTTT
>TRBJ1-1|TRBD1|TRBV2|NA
CASSEPGTGGYGAFF
TGTGCCAGCAGTGAACCCGGGACAGGGGGCTATGGCGCTTTCTTT
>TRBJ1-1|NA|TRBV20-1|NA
CSADKNTEAFF
TGCAGTGCTGATAAGAACACTGAAGCTTTCTTT
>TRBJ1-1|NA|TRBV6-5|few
CASWGSAEAFF
TGTGCCAGCTGGGGGAGTGCGGAAGCTTTCTTT